These T cell receptor beta chains were read from a single sample in a study of cytomegalovirus exposure and HLA in healthy donors. Libraries were prepared by immunoSEQ multiplex PCR; TCRdb keeps only in-frame clonotypes and omits some of them. The sample lists under 200,000 clones, approximately 80% occurring once. The sample consisted of PBMCs. The receptor source for this set is a man aged 55 to 69 in good health and CMV-seronegative. Each CDR3 is given with its conserved first and last residue. The D gene is left open where the match is weak. A row's size may be missing; if present it is once, few, many or a size class.

DNA	CDR3	size	D	V	J
TGTGCCAGCAGCTTAGCTCCGACAGGCAACACCGGGGAGCTGTTTTTT	CASSLAPTGNTGELFF	.	.	TRBV11-1	TRBJ2-2
TGTGCCAGTAGTACAAACGACAGGTCCACCGGGGAGCTGTTTTTT	CASSTNDRSTGELFF	.	.	TRBV19	TRBJ2-2
TGTGCCAGCAGTTTAAGGATCACAGGGTCCGTCTACGAGCAGTACTTC	CASSLRITGSVYEQYF	.	.	TRBV28	TRBJ2-7
TGCGCCAGCAGCGCTGGACAGTCCTACGAGCAGTACTTC	CASSAGQSYEQYF	.	.	TRBV5-1	TRBJ2-7
TGTGCCAGCAGCCAAGATAGGGAGGACCTCTTGGTGAACACTGAAGCTTTCTTT	CASSQDREDLLVNTEAFF	.	.	TRBV14	TRBJ1-1
TGTGCCATCAGCGGGGTAGCCCCCTACGAGCAGTACTTC	CAISGVAPYEQYF	.	.	TRBV10-3	TRBJ2-7
TGTGCCTCGCAGCGAGCAGGGGCAGGGTCACCCCTCCACTTT	CASQRAGAGSPLHF	.	.	TRBV27	TRBJ1-6
TGTGCCAGCAGCTTGGTGTCTAGCGGGGGAGACGAGCAGTACTTC	CASSLVSSGGDEQYF	few	TRBD2	TRBV5-4	TRBJ2-7
TGTGCCAGCAGCCCTACAGATAGCAATCAGCCCCAGCATTTT	CASSPTDSNQPQHF	.	.	TRBV25-1	TRBJ1-5
TGTGCCAGCAGCTTTCGGACTAGCGGGGGGGCAACAGATACGCAGTATTTT	CASSFRTSGGATDTQYF	.	TRBD2	TRBV11-2	TRBJ2-3
TGTGCCAGCAGCAGAGGCTCTTATAGCAATCAGCCCCAGAATTTT	CASSRGSYSNQPQNF	.	.	TRBV6-5	TRBJ1-5
TGTGCCAGCAGTGATTTACAGATCAATGAGCAGTTCTTC	CASSDLQINEQFF	.	.	TRBV6-1	TRBJ2-1
TGTGCCAGCAGTGAAACAAACGTCCAGCCCCAGCATTTT	CASSETNVQPQHF	.	.	TRBV6-1	TRBJ1-5
TGTGCCAGCAGCGTAGGGGGAGACTCAGTTGTTGCCGGGGAGCTGTTTTTT	CASSVGGDSVVAGELFF	.	.	TRBV9	TRBJ2-2
TGCGCCAGCAGTCCCCCGGGGGGAGGACAGGGGATTACCCTCATGGACACTGAAGCTTTCTTT	CASSPPGGGQGITLMDTEAFF	.	TRBD1	TRBV23-1	TRBJ1-1
TGTGCCAGCAGTTTAGCAGGCATCTATGGCTACACCTTC	CASSLAGIYGYTF	.	.	TRBV28	TRBJ1-2
TGTGCCAGCAGGGCCCTTGGTGGCCGGGATTCACCCCTCCACTTT	CASRALGGRDSPLHF	.	.	TRBV5-6	TRBJ1-6
TGTGCCAGCAGTCGACAGGGGGCTGGCGACGAGCAGTACTTC	CASSRQGAGDEQYF	few	TRBD1	TRBV6-1	TRBJ2-7
TGTGCCAGCTCACTACTAGGACCAACCTACGAGCAGTACTTC	CASSLLGPTYEQYF	.	.	TRBV18	TRBJ2-7
TGTGCCAGCACCCTAGGGACAGGGGACGAGCAGTACTTC	CASTLGTGDEQYF	.	TRBD1	TRBV5-4	TRBJ2-7
TGTGCCACTGGGCCGAGGACAGGGGACAATCAGCCCCAGCATTTT	CATGPRTGDNQPQHF	.	TRBD1	TRBV6-5	TRBJ1-5
TGTGCCAGCAGTGGGAGCGGAGCTTTCTTT	CASSGSGAFF	.	.	TRBV2	TRBJ1-1
TGTGCCAGCAATACCCTCGGGACAGGGGCGAAAACTGAAGCTTTCTTT	CASNTLGTGAKTEAFF	few	TRBD1	TRBV2	TRBJ1-1
TGTGCCAGCAGCTTAAAGGGGCAAGAGACCCAGTACTTC	CASSLKGQETQYF	.	.	TRBV7-9	TRBJ2-5
TGTGCCAGCAGCTTCCCTACTAGCGCGGAGACCCAGTACTTC	CASSFPTSAETQYF	.	TRBD2	TRBV5-4	TRBJ2-5
TGTGCCAGCAGCCCCCCCCCGGGGCAAGAGACCCAGTACTTC	CASSPPPGQETQYF	.	.	TRBV7-2	TRBJ2-5
TGTGCCAGTAGTATGAGACAGGCGACTTCACCCCTCCACTTT	CASSMRQATSPLHF	.	.	TRBV19	TRBJ1-6
TGTGCCAGCTCACCTTCGAGGGGGAGGGATACTGAAGCTTTCTTT	CASSPSRGRDTEAFF	.	.	TRBV18	TRBJ1-1
TGTGCCAGCTCCCTCAGGCCGGGAAACACCATATATTTT	CASSLRPGNTIYF	.	.	TRBV27	TRBJ1-3
TGTGCCAGCAGCTTGGCCGGGACAGCCTACGAGCAGTACTTC	CASSLAGTAYEQYF	.	TRBD1	TRBV5-5	TRBJ2-7
TGTGCCAGCAGTTCTAGGGTGGGAGGAGAAAAACTGTTTTTT	CASSSRVGGEKLFF	.	.	TRBV27	TRBJ1-4
TGCGCCAGCAGCTTCAACAGGGATACAGATACGCAGTATTTT	CASSFNRDTDTQYF	.	.	TRBV5-1	TRBJ2-3
TGTGCCAGCAGCCAAGGTCCGTTAGCGGGAGTCCGCAATGAGCAGTTCTTC	CASSQGPLAGVRNEQFF	.	TRBD2	TRBV4-2	TRBJ2-1
TGCAGTGCCCCAGGTCCCGAGACCCAGTACTTC	CSAPGPETQYF	.	.	TRBV20-1	TRBJ2-5
TGTGCCAGTAGTATACCCTTGGGGGCCAGCAATCAGCCCCAGCATTTT	CASSIPLGASNQPQHF	.	.	TRBV19	TRBJ1-5
TGTGCCAGCAGTGACGTGGGACAGGGTCAAACTGAAGCTTTCTTT	CASSDVGQGQTEAFF	few	TRBD1	TRBV2	TRBJ1-1
TGTGCCAGCAGAGGGGACAGTTCTAATGAAAAACTGTTTTTT	CASRGDSSNEKLFF	few	TRBD1	TRBV2	TRBJ1-4
TGTGCCAGCAGCCAGGGTGGTCCAGCTTTCTTT	CASSQGGPAFF	.	.	TRBV6-6	TRBJ1-1
TGTGCCAGCAGCTTGGCCCGGCAGGGGTCCTACGAGCAGTACTTC	CASSLARQGSYEQYF	.	.	TRBV5-4	TRBJ2-7
TGTGCCAGCAGCCCCAACAGGGGGCTAGTCGGTCAGCCCCAGCATTTT	CASSPNRGLVGQPQHF	.	TRBD1	TRBV28	TRBJ1-5
TGTGCCAGTAGTATCGGGGGAGGGAGTATCTACGAGCAGTACTTC	CASSIGGGSIYEQYF	.	TRBD2	TRBV19	TRBJ2-7
TGCAGCGCAAGAGGTGGTCCGACAGGGAGATCCTACGAGCAGTACTTC	CSARGGPTGRSYEQYF	.	TRBD1	TRBV29-1	TRBJ2-7